This T cell receptor beta chain appears in the sequencing data of a study of blood T cell repertoires in COVID-19. Study in general: Donors in the United States, Italy and Spain gave samples during acute or convalescent COVID-19. Sources were T cells, B-cell-depleted T cells, or PBMCs; the material itself was cDNA or gDNA.

Authors' data handling: The authors estimated nucleated cell counts from reference gene primer amplification. The protocol was immunoSEQ multiplex PCR, while the TCRdb copy is restricted to in-frame clones and leaves out a portion. V, J and clone size reflect that table, while D and trimming were determined from the DNA. The sample contains about 330,000 clones, around 87% of which appear only once. The sample consisted of peripheral blood. The source is a woman in her forties or fifties with active or convalescent COVID-19.

The CDR3: CASSSLPGTLNTEAFF. The DNA for the CDR3 is TGTGCCAGCAGCTCCCTCCCAGGCACCCTGAACACTGAAGCTTTCTTT. The rearrangement joins TRBV11-2 to TRBJ1-1; the D is unclear. The CDR3 covers 16 residues. Germline-derived CDR1 and CDR2 are SGHAT and FQNNGV. The V end lost 4 bases, the J end lost 0 bases, and 15 bases lay between the germline ends.